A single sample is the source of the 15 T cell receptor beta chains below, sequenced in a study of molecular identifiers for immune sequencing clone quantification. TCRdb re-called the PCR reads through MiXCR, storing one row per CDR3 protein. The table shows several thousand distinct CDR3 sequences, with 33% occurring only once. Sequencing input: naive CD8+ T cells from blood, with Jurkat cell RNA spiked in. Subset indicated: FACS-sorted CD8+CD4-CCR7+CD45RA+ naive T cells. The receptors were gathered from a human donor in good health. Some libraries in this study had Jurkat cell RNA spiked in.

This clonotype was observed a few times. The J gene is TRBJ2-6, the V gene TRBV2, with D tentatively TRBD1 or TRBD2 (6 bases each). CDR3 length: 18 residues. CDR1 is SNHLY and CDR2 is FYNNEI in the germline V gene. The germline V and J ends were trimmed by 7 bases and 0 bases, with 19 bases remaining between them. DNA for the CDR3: TGTGCCAGCAAGGCTATCGGGGGCGGAGGCTCTGGGGCCAACGTCCTGACTTTC. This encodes CASKAIGGGGSGANVLTF.

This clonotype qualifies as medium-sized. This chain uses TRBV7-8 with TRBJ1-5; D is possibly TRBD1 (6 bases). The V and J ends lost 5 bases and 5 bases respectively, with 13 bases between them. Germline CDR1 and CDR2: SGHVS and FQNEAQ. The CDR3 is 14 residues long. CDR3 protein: CASSKGGSDQPQHF. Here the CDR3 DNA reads TGTGCCAGCAGCAAGGGGGGGTCGGATCAGCCCCAGCATTTT. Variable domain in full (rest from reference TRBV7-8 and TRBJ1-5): GAGVSQSPRYKVAKRGQDVALRCDPISGHVSLFWYQQALGQGPEFLTYFQNEAQLDKSGLPSDRFFAERPEGSVSTLKIQRTQQEDSAVYLCASSKGGSDQPQHFGDGTRLSIL.

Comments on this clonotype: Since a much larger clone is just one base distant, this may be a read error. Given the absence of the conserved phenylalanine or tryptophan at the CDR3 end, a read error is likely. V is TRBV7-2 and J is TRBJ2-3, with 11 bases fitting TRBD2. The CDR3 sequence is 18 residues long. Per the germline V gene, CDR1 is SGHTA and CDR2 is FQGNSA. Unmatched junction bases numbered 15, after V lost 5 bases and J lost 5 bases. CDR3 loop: CASSTVAGGPGVEDTQYS. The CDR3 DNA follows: TGTGCCAGCAGCACGGTAGCGGGAGGGCCAGGGGTGGAAGATACGCAGTATTCT.

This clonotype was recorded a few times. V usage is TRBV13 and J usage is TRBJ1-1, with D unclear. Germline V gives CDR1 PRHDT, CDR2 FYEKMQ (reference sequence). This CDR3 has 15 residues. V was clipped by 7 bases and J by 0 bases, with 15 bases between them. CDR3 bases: TGTGCCAGCATCTCTCGGCGAGGGTTGAACACTGAAGCTTTCTTT. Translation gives CASISRRGLNTEAFF.

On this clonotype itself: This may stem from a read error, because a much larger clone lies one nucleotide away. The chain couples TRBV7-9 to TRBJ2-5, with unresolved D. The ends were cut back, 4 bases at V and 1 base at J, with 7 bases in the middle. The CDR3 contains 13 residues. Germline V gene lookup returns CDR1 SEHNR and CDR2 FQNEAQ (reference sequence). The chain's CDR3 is CASSSPCQETQYF. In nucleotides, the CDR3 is TGTGCCAGCAGCTCTCCATGCCAAGAGACCCAGTACTTC.

This CDR3 is CASSQDSYEQYF. As DNA, the CDR3 is TGCGCCAGCAGCCAGGACAGCTACGAGCAGTACTTC. The V gene is TRBV4-3, the J gene TRBJ2-7; TRBD1 might be the D (6 bases). Germline V gene data show CDR1 as LGHNA and CDR2 as YSLEER. V lost 3 bases to trimming and J lost 3 bases, with 6 bases between them. The CDR3 extends over 12 amino acids.

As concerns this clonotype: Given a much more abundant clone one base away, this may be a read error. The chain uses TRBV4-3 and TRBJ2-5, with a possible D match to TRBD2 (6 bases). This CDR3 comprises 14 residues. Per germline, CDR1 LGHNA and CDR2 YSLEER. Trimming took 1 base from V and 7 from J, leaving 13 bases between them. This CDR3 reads CASSQGAGTATQYF. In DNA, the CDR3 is TGCGCCAGCAGCCAAGGGGCAGGGACTGCGACCCAGTACTTC.

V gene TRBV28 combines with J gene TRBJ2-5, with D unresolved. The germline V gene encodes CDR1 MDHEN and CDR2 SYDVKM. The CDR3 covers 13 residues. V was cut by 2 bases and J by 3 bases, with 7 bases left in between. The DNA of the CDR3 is TGTGCCAGCAGTTTAAACACGGAAGAGACCCAGTACTTC. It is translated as CASSLNTEETQYF.

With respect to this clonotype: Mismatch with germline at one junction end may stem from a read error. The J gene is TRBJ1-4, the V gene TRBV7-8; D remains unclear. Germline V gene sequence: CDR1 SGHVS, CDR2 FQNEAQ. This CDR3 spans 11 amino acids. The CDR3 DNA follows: TGTGCCAGCAGCTTATCAGAAATACTGTTTTTT. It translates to CASSLSEILFF.

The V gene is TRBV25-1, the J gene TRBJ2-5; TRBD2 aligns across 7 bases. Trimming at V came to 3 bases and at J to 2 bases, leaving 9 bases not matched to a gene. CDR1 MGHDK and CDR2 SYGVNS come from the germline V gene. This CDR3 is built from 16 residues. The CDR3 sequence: CASSEAWGGLQETQYF. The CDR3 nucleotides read TGTGCCAGCAGTGAGGCCTGGGGAGGGCTTCAAGAGACCCAGTACTTC.

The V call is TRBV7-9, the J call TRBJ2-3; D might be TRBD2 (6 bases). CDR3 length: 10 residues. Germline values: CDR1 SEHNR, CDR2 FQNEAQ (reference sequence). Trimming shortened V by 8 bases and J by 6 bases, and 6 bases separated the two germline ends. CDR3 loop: CASGGDTQYF. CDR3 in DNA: TGTGCCAGCGGGGGGGATACGCAGTATTTT.

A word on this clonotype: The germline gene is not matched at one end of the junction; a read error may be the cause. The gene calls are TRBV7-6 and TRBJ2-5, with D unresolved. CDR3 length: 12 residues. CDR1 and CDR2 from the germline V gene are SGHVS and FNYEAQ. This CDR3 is CASRQCREPQYF. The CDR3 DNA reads TGTGCCAGCAGACAGTGTCGAGAGCCCCAGTACTTC.

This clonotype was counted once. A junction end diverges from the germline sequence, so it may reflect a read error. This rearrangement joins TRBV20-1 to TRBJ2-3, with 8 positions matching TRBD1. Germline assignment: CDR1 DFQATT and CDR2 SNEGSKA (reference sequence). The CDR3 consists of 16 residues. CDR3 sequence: CSARDPTGERTDAQYF. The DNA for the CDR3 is TGCAGTGCTAGAGACCCGACAGGGGAAAGGACAGATGCGCAGTATTTT.

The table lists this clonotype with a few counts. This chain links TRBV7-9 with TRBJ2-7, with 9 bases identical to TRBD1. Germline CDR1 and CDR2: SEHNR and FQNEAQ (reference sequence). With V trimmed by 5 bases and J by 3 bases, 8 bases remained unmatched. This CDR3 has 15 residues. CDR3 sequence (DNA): TGTGCCAGCAGCCATCCCAGGACAGGGGTCTACGAGCAGTACTTC. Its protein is CASSHPRTGVYEQYF.

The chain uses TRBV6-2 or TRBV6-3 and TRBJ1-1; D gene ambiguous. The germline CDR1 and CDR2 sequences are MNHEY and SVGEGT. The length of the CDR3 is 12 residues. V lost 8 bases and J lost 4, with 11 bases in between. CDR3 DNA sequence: TGTGCCAGCCGCCTTGAGGGCACTGAAGCTTTCTTT. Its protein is CASRLEGTEAFF.